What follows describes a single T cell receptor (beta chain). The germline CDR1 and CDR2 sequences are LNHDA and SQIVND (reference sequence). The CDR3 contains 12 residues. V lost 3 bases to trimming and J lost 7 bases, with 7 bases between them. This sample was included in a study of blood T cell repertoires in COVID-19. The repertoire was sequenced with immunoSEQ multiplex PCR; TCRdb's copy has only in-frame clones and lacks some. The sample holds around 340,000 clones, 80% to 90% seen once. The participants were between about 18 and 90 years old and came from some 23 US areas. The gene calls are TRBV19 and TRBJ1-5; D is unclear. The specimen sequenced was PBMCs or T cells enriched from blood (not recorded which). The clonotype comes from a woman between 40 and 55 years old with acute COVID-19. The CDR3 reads CASSIYKQPQHF. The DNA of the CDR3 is TGTGCCAGTAGTATTTACAAACAGCCCCAGCATTTT.